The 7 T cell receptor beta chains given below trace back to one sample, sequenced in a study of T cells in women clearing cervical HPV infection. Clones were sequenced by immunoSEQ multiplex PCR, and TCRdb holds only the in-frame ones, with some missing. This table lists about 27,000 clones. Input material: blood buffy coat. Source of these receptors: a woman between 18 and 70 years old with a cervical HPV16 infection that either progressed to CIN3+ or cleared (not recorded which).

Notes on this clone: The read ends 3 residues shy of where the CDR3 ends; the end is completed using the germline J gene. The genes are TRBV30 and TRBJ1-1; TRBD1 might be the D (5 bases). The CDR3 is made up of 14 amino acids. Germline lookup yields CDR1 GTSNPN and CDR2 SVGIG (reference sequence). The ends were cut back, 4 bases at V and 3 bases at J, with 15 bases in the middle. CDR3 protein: CAWKRAAGDTEAFF. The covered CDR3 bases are TGTGCCTGGAAAAGGGCCGCGGGGGACACTGAA. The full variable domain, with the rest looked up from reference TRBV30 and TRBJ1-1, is SQTIHQWPATLVQPVGSPLSLECTVEGTSNPNLYWYRQAAGRGLQLLFYSVGIGQISSEVPQNLSASRPQDRQFILSSKKLLLSDSGFYLCAWKRAAGDTEAFFGQGTRLTVV.

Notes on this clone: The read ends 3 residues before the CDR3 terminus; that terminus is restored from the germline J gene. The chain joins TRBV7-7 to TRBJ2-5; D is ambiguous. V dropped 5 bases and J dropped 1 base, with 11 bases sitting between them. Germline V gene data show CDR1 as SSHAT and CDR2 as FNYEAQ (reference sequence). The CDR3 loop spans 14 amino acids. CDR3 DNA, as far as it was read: TGTGCCAGCAGCCTAACAGTGACCCAAGAGACC. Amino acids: CASSLTVTQET. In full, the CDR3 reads CASSLTVTQETQYF.

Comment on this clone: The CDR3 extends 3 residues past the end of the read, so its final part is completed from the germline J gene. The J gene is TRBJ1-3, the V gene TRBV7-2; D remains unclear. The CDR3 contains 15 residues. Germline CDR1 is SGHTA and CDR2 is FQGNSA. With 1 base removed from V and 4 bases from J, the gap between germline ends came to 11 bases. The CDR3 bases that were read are TGTGCCAGCAGCTTAGTTCCAGATCACGGAAACACC. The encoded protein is CASSLVPDHGNT. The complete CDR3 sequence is CASSLVPDHGNTIYF.

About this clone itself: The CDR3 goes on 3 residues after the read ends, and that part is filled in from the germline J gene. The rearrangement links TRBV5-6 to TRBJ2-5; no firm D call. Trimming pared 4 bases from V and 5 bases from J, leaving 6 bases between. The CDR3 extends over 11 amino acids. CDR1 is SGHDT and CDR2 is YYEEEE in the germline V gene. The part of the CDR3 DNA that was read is TGTGCCAGCAGCCTCTCGGAGACC. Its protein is CASSLSET. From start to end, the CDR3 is CASSLSETQYF.

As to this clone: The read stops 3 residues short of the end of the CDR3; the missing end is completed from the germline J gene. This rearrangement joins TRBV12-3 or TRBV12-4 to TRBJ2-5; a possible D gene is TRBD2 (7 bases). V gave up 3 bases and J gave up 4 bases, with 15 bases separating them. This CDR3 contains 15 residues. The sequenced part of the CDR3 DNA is TGTGCCAGCAGTTTGGTACAGGGCGGGGGAGAGACC. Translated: CASSLVQGGGET. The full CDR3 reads CASSLVQGGGETQYF.

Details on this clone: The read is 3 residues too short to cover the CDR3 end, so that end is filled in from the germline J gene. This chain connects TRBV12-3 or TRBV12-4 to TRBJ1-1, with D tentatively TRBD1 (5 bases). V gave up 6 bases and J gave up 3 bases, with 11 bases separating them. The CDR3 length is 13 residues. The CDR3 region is CASRRTPDTEAFF. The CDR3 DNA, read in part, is TGTGCCAGCAGAAGGACACCGGACACTGAA.

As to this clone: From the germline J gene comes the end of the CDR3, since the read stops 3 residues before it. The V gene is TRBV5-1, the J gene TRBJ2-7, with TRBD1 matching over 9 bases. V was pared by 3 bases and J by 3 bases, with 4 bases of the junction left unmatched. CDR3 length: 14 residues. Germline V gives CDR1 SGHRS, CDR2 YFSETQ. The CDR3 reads CASSWGGQGYEQYF. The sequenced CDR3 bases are TGCGCCAGCAGCTGGGGGGGACAGGGCTACGAG.